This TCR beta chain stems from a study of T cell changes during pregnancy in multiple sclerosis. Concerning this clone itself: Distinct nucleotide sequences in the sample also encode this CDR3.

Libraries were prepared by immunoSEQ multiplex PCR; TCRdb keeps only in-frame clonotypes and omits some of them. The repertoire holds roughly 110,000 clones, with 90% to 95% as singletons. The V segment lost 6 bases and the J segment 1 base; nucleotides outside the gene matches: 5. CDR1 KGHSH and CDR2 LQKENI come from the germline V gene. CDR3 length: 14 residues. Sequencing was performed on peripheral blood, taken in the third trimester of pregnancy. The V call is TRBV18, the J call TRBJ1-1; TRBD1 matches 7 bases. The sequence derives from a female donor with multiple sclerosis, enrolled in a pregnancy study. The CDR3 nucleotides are TGTGCCAGCTCCCTGACAGGGCGGAACACTGAAGCTTTCTTT. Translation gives CASSLTGRNTEAFF.